The clone carrying this T cell receptor (beta chain) has ten or more counts. This record comes from a study of regulatory T cells in long-lasting Graves disease. The CDR3 runs to 14 residues. Germline V gene sequence: CDR1 MDHEN, CDR2 SYDVKM. Germline trimming cut 8 bases from V and 5 bases from J; bases unmatched to any gene: 8. Time point indicated: newly diagnosed GD, antithyroid drugs for less than 3 months. Generation of the TCR library employed RNA extracted from PBMCs. By American Thyroid Association guidelines, Graves' disease was diagnosed in the cohort. As a group, patients came from one endocrinology department in Xi'an, China. Building of the TCR beta libraries involved iRepertoire HTBI primers and Arm-PCR of CDR3 regions. Each CDR3 protein gets one entry after TCRdb re-called the multiplex PCR reads with MiXCR. The data show 580,000 or so distinct CDR3 sequences, with about 16% seen just once and around 12% held by the top ten.

These data also formed part of another study, on T cells in Graves' hyperthyroidism and ophthalmopathy. That publication notes: Thyroid ultrasound and orbital computed tomography, with clinical symptoms and serum thyroxine and TRAb, informed diagnoses. TCR CDR3 regions were first amplified by RT-PCR with HTBI primers.

This rearrangement joins TRBV28 to TRBJ2-5, with 10 nucleotides matching TRBD1. Sequenced material: peripheral blood mononuclear cells (PBMCs), taken at new diagnosis, from a patient treated with antithyroid drugs. The receptor was derived from a man younger than 35 with Graves disease. DNA of the CDR3: TGTGCCAGCTGGGAGGCGGGACAGGGGGAGACCCAGTACTTC. Translated, it gives CASWEAGQGETQYF.